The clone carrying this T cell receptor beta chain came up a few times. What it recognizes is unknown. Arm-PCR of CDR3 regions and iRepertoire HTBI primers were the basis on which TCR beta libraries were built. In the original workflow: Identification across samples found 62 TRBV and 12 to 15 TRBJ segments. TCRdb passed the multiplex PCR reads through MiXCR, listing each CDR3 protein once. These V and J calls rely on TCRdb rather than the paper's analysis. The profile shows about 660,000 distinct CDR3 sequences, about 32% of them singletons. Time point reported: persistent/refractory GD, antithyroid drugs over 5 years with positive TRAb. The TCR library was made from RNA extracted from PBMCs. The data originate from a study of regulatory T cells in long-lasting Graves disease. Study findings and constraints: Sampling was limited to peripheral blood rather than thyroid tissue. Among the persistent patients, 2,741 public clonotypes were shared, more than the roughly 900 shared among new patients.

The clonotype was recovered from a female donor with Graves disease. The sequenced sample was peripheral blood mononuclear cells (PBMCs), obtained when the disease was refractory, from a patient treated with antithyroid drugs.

In DNA form, the CDR3 reads TGCAGTGCTAGTCCACTAGCGGGAGGGAGGGAGCAGTACTTC. Translated, it gives CSASPLAGGREQYF. The chain combines TRBV20-1 with TRBJ2-7; 13 bases match TRBD2. V shed 3 bases, J shed 7 bases, and the junction held 6 bases outside the gene matches. Per the germline V gene, CDR1 is DFQATT and CDR2 is SNEGSKA (reference sequence). CDR3 length: 14 residues.